This TCR beta chain originates from a study of CXCR3-negative and CXCR3-positive naive CD8 T cells. Study results and caveats: In CXCR3-positive naive cells, the TRB CDR3s were more hydrophobic than in CXCR3-negative naive cells.

The CDR3 loop spans 17 amino acids. Germline V CDR1 and CDR2: SGHKS, YYEKEE (reference sequence). As concerns this clonotype: As yet, its antigen is unknown.

Libraries were UMI-labeled 5' RACE TRB cDNA. From the 5' RACE reads, TCRdb lists one entry per CDR3 protein and no DNA. This sample's clone table lists some 140,000 distinct CDR3 sequences. The chain links TRBV5-5 to TRBJ1-1. The receptor was derived from a human donor in good health. Some clones in this sample may be carry-over from other donors' samples. Sequencing was carried out using naive CXCR3+ CD8+ T cells from blood. Subset: CD45RO-CCR7+CD27+CD95- naive CD8+ T cells expressing CXCR3 (TNR3+). This CDR3 is CASSLGIWERTNTEAFF.